The 7 T cell receptor beta chains below come from one sample, sequenced in a study of neurological immune-mediated disorders. TCRdb re-derived calls from the 5' RACE reads in MiXCR, one entry per CDR3 protein. This table has fewer than 90,000 distinct CDR3 sequences, around 5.2% appearing once. Sequenced: PBMCs. Receptors were obtained from a man between 18 and 35 years old with multiple sclerosis.

A note on this clonotype: A much larger clone lies a single base off, so this may be a read error. The chain's CDR3 is CSGKGTSYEQYF. CDR3 nucleotides: TGCAGTGGGAAGGGGACTTCCTACGAGCAGTACTTC. The chain joins TRBV20-1 to TRBJ2-7, with D possibly matching TRBD2 (6 bases). The length of the CDR3 is 12 residues. CDR1 and CDR2 from the germline V gene are DFQATT and SNEGSKA (reference sequence). Trimming pared 7 bases from V and 1 base from J, leaving 11 bases between.

In its sample, this clonotype was seen many times. The chain employs TRBV5-1 and TRBJ2-4; 8 bases agree with TRBD1. Germline values: CDR1 SGHRS, CDR2 YFSETQ. This CDR3 spans 14 amino acids. With V trimmed by 3 bases and J by 1 base, 0 bases remained unmatched. CDR3 sequence (DNA): TGCGCCAGCAGCTGGACAGGGGCCAAAAACATTCAGTACTTC. Its translation: CASSWTGAKNIQYF. Full variable domain (outside the CDR3, taken from reference TRBV5-1 and TRBJ2-4): KAGVTQTPRYLIKTRGQQVTLSCSPISGHRSVSWYQQTPGQGLQFLFEYFSETQRNKGNFPGRFSGRQFSNSRSEMNVSTLELGDSALYLCASSWTGAKNIQYFGAGTRLSVL.

The table lists this clonotype with many counts. V and J are TRBV6-2 or TRBV6-3 and TRBJ2-7; 10 bases are shared with TRBD2. CDR1 is MNHEY and CDR2 is SVGEGT in the germline V gene. The CDR3 consists of 14 residues. J was trimmed by 3 bases and V by 7 bases; bases with no gene match: 6. The CDR3 loop reads CASTEREGGYEQYF. Here the CDR3 DNA reads TGTGCCAGCACCGAGCGGGAGGGAGGCTACGAGCAGTACTTC.

Many counts were recorded for this clonotype. The chain links TRBV7-9 to TRBJ2-1; maybe TRBD2 (6 bases). Germline CDR1 is SEHNR and CDR2 is FQNEAQ (reference sequence). Deletions cut 5 bases from V and 4 bases from J, with 15 bases between. The CDR3 contains 15 residues. CDR3 nucleotide sequence: TGTGCCAGCAGCGGGGTTAGTAGCGGATACAATGAGCAGTTCTTC. It specifies CASSGVSSGYNEQFF.

This clonotype has ten or more counts. The rearrangement joins TRBV6-4 to TRBJ2-3; TRBD2 matches at 9 bases. CDR3 length: 15 residues. The junction had 7 bases not matched to a gene; V was cut back by 6 bases and J by 3 bases. Germline V gene sequence: CDR1 MRHNA, CDR2 SNTAGT. The CDR3 protein is CASRAGTSTTDTQYF. CDR3 nucleotide sequence: TGTGCCAGCAGAGCCGGGACTAGCACGACAGATACGCAGTATTTT.

This clonotype has a count of ten or more. The V call is TRBV20-1, the J call TRBJ1-4; TRBD1 matches 7 bases. Germline CDR1 DFQATT, CDR2 SNEGSKA (reference sequence). V lost 1 base and J lost 1; bases outside the gene matches: 6. The CDR3 is 16 amino acids. This CDR3 reads CSARGIQGVTNEKLFF. CDR3 sequence (DNA): TGCAGTGCTAGAGGAATCCAGGGGGTAACTAATGAAAAACTGTTTTTT.

In its sample, this clonotype was seen a few times. The chain recombines TRBV7-2 with TRBJ2-4; perhaps TRBD1 as D (6 bases). The V end was cut by 1 base, the J end by 10 bases, with 11 bases between. The CDR3 length is 13 residues. CDR1 and CDR2 (germline): SGHTA, FQGNSA. CDR3: CASSLDRVEIQYF. DNA for the CDR3: TGTGCCAGCAGCTTAGACAGGGTCGAAATTCAGTACTTC.